This T cell receptor (beta chain) was identified in a study of cytomegalovirus exposure and HLA in healthy donors. This CDR3 comprises 14 residues. The V gene lost 10 bases and the J gene lost 3 bases, with 19 bases spanning the gap. Germline CDR1 is SNHLY and CDR2 is FYNNEI. This PCR relied on a set of 60 Vbeta primers and 13 Jbeta primers. Libraries were prepared by immunoSEQ multiplex PCR; TCRdb keeps only in-frame clonotypes and omits some of them. This sample has around 33,000 clones, with roughly two fifths found just once. Sequencing was done on a sample of PBMCs. The clonotype was recovered from a woman aged 45-60 years in good health and CMV-seronegative. The chain couples TRBV2 to TRBJ2-7; D unresolved. CDR3 nucleotide sequence: TGTGCCACCTCTCGTGGGCTCTCGAACTACGAGCAGTACTTC. Its translation is CATSRGLSNYEQYF.